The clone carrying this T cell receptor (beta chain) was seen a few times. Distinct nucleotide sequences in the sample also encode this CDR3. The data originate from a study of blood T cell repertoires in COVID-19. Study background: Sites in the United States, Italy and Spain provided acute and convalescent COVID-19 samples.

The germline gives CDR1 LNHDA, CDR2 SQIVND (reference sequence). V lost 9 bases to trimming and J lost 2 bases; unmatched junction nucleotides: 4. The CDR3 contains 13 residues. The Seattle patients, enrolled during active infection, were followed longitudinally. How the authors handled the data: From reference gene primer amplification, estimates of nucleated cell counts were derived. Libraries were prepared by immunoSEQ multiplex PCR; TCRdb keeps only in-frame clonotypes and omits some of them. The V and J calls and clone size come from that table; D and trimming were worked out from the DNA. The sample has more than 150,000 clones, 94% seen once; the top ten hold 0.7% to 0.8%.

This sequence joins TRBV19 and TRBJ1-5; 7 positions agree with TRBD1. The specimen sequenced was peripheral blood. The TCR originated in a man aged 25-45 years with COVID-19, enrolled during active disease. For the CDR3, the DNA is TGTGCCAGCACAGGGGCGGGCAATCAGCCCCAGCATTTT. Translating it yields CASTGAGNQPQHF.